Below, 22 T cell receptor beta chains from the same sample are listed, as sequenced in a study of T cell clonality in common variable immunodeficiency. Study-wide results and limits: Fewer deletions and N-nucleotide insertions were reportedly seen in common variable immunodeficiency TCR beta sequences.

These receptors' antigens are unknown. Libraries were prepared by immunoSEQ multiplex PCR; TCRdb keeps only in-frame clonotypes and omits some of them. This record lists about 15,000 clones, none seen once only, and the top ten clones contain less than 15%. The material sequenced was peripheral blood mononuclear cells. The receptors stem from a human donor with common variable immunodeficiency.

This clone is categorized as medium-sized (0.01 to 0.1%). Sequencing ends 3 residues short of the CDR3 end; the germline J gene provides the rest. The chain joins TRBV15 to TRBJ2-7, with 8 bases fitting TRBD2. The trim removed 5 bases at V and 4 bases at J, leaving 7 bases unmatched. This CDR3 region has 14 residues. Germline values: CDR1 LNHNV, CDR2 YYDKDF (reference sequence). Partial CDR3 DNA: TGTGCCACCAGCCGTCTTAGCGGGGAGTACGAG. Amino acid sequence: CATSRLSGEYE. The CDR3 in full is CATSRLSGEYEQYF.

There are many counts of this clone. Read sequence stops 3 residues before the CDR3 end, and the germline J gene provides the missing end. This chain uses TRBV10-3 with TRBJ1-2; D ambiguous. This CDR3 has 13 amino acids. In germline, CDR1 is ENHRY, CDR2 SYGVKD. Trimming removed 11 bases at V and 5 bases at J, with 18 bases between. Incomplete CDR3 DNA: TGTGCCTTGTCGACACCTTCCACTTATGGC. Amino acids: CALSTPSTYG. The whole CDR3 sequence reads CALSTPSTYGYTF.

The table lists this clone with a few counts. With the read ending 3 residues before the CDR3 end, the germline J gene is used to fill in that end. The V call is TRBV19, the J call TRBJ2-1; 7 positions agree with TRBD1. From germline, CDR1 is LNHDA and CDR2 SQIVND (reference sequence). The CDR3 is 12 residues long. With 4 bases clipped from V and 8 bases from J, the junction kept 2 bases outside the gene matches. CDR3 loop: CASSNQGDEQFF. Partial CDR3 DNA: TGTGCCAGTAGTAACCAGGGGGATGAG.

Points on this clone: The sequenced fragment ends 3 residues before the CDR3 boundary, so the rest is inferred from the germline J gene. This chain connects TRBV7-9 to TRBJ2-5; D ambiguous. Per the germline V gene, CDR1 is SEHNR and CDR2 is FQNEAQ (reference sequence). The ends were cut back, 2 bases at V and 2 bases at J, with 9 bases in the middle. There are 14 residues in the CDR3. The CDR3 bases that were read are TGTGCCAGCAGCTTAAACGCAGAACAAGAGACC. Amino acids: CASSLNAEQET. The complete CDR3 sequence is CASSLNAEQETQYF.

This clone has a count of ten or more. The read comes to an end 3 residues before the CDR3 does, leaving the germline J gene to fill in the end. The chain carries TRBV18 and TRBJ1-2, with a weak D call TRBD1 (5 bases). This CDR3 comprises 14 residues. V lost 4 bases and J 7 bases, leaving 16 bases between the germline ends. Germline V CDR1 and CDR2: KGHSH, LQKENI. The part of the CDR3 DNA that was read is TGTGCCAGCTCACTCCGACAGAATCCGCCTGGC. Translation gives CASSLRQNPPG. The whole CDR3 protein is CASSLRQNPPGYTF. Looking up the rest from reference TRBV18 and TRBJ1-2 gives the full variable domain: NAGVMQNPRHLVRRRGQEARLRCSPMKGHSHVYWYRQLPEEGLKFMVYLQKENIIDESGMPKERFSAEFPKEGPSILRIQQVVRGDSAAYFCASSLRQNPPGYTFGSGTRLTVV.

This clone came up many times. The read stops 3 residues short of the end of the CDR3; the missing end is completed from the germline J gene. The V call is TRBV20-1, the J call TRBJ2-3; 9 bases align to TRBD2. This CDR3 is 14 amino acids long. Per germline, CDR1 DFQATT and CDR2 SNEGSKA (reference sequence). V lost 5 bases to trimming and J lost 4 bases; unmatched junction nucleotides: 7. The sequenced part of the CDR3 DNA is TGCAGTGCTTCCAGCGGGAGGTGGGCAGATACG. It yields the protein CSASSGRWADT. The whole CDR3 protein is CSASSGRWADTQYF.

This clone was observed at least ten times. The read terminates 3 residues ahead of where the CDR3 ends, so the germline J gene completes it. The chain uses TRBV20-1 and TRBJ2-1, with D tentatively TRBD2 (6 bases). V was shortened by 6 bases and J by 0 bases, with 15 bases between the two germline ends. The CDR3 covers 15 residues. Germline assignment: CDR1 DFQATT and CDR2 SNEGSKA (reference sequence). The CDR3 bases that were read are TGCAGTGCAACAACGGGGGAGAGCTCCTACAATGAG. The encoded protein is CSATTGESSYNE. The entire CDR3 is CSATTGESSYNEQFF.

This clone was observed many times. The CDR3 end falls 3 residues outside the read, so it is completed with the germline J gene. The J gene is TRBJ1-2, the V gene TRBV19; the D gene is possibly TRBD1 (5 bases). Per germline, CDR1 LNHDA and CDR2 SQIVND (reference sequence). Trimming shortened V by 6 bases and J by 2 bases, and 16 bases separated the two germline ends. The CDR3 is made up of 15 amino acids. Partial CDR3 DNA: TGTGCCAGTAGCGGGCCAGGGTCGAAGAACTATGGC. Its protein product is CASSGPGSKNYG. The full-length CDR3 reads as CASSGPGSKNYGYTF.

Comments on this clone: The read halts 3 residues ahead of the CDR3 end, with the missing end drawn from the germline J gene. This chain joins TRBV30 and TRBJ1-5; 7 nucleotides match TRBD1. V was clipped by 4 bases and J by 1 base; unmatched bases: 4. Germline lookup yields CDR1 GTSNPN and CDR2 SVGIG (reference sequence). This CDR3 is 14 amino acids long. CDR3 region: CAWMSRGSNQPQHF. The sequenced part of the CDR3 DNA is TGTGCCTGGATGTCCAGGGGGAGCAATCAGCCC.

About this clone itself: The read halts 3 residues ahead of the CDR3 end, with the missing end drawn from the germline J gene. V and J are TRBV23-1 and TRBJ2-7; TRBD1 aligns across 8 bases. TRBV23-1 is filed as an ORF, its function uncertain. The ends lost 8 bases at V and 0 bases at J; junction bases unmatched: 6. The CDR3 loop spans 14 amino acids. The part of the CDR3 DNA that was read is TGCGCCAGCGATTCCGGGACAGGCTCCTACGAG. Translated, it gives CASDSGTGSYE. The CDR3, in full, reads CASDSGTGSYEQYF.

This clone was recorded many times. The part of the CDR3 DNA that was read is TGCAGCGTCAGGGTGGGAAACACTGAA. It translates to CSVRVGNTE. The complete CDR3 protein is CSVRVGNTEAFF. V usage is TRBV29-1 and J usage is TRBJ1-1; D is possibly TRBD1 (5 bases). The sequenced fragment ends 3 residues before the CDR3 boundary, so the rest is inferred from the germline J gene. CDR1 is SQVTM, CDR2 ANQGSEA, per germline. Trimming left V 6 bases short and J 2 bases short, with 10 bases between. This CDR3 is built from 12 residues. The variable domain in full, with the rest retrieved from reference TRBV29-1 and TRBJ1-1, is SAVISQKPSRDICQRGTSLTIQCQVDSQVTMMFWYRQQPGQSLTLIATANQGSEATYESGFVIDKFPISRPNLTFSTLTVSNMSPEDSSIYLCSVRVGNTEAFFGQGTRLTVV.

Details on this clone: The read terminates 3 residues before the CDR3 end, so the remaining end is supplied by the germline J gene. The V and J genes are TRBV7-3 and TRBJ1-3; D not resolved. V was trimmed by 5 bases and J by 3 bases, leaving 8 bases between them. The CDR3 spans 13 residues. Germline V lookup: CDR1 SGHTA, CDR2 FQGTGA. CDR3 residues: CASSGGRGNTIYF. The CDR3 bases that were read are TGTGCCAGCAGCGGAGGGCGTGGAAACACC.

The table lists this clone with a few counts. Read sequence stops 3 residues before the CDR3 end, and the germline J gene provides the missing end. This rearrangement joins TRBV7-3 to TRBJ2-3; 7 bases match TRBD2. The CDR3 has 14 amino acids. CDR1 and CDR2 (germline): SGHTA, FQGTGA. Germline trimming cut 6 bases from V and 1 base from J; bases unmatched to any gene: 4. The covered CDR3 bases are TGTGCCAGCAGTTCAGGACTAGGCACAGATACG. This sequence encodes CASSSGLGTDT. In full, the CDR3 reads CASSSGLGTDTQYF.

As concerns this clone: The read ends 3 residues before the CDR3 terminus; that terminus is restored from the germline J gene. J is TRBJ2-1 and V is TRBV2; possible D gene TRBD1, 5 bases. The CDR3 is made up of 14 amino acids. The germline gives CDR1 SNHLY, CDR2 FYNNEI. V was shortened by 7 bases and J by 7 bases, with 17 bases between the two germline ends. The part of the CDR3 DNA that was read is TGTGCCAGCATTTTAGGCCAGGGAAGTAATGAG. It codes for CASILGQGSNE. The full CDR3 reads CASILGQGSNEQFF.

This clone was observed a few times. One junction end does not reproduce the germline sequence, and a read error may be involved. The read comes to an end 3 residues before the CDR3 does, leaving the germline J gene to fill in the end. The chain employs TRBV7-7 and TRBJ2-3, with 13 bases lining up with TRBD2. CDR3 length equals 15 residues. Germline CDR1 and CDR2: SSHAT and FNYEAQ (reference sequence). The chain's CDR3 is CASSPGLAGADTQYF. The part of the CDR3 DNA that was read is TGTGCTAGCAGTCCCGGACTAGCGGGAGCAGATACG.

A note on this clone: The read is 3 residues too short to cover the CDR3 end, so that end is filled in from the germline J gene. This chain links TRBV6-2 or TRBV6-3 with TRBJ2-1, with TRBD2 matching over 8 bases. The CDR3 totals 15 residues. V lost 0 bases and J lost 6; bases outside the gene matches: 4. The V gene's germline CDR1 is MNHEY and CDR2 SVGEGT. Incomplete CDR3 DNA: TGTGCCAGCAGTTACTCGTCGGGGGGGTTCAATGAG. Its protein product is CASSYSSGGFNE. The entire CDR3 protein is CASSYSSGGFNEQFF.

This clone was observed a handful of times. The CDR3 loop is CASSLELAGTDTQYF. CDR3 DNA, as far as it was read: TGTGCCAGCAGCTTAGAACTAGCGGGTACAGATACG. V is TRBV7-9 and J is TRBJ2-3, with 9 bases fitting TRBD2. The DNA ends 3 residues before the CDR3 does, and the rest of the CDR3 is filled in from the germline J gene. The CDR3 runs 15 residues. CDR1 and CDR2 (germline): SEHNR, FQNEAQ (reference sequence). Trimming removed 1 base from V and 3 bases from J; junction bases left unmatched: 2.

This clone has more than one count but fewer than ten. The CDR3 is CASSLYPQGRNTEAFF. CDR3 bases read: TGTGCCAGCAGCTTATACCCGCAGGGGAGGAACACTGAA. The chain has TRBV7-3 and TRBJ1-1; maybe TRBD1 (6 bases). Sequencing ends 3 residues short of the CDR3 end; the germline J gene provides the rest. The CDR3 loop spans 16 amino acids. Germline V gives CDR1 SGHTA, CDR2 FQGTGA. V lost 2 bases, J lost 1 base, and 14 bases lay in between.

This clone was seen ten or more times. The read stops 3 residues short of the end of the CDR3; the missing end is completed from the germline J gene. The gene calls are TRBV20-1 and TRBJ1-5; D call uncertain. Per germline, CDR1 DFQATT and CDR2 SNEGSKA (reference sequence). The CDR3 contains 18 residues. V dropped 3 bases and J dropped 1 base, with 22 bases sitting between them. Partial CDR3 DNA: TGCAGTGCTAGCTCCCCTGCGGGATCTTTTCAGAGCAATCAGCCC. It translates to CSASSPAGSFQSNQP. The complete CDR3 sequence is CSASSPAGSFQSNQPQHF.

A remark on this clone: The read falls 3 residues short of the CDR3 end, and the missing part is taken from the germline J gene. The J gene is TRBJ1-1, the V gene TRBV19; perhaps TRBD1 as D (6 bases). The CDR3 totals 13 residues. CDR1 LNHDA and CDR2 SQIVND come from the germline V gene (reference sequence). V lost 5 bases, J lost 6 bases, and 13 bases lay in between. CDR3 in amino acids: CASSSMSGAEAFF. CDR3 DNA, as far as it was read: TGTGCCAGTAGTTCAATGTCAGGGGCTGAA. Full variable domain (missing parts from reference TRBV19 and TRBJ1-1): DGGITQSPKYLFRKEGQNVTLSCEQNLNHDAMYWYRQDPGQGLRLIYYSQIVNDFQKGDIAEGYSVSREKKESFPLTVTSAQKNPTAFYLCASSSMSGAEAFFGQGTRLTVV.

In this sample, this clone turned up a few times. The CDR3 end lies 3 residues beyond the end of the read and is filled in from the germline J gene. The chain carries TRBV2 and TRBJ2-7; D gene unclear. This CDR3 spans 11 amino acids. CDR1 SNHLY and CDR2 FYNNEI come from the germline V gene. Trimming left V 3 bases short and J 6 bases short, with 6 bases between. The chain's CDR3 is CASSELVEQYF. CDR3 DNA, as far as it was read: TGTGCCAGCAGTGAGCTAGTCGAG.

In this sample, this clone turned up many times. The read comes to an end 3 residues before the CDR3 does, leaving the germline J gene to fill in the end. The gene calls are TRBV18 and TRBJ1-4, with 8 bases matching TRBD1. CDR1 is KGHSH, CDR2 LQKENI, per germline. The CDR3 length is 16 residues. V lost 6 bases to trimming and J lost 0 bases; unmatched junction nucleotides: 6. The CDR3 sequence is CASSLGQVATNEKLFF. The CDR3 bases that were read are TGTGCCAGCTCGCTGGGACAGGTCGCAACTAATGAAAAA.